These T cell receptor beta chains were read from a single sample in a study of T cell changes during pregnancy in multiple sclerosis. Profiled with immunoSEQ multiplex PCR; TCRdb holds only in-frame clones, not every one. The data show more than 30,000 clones, with about nine tenths seen just once and approximately 5.8% held by the top ten. Sample: CD8+ T cells from peripheral blood mononuclear cells, taken in the second trimester of pregnancy. These receptors originate from a female donor with multiple sclerosis, enrolled in a pregnancy study. Both conserved end residues are part of each CDR3. D genes are given only for firm matches. Size values are once, few and many counts, or a class for expanded clones, and some rows have none.

TGTGCCAGCAGTTTAGGGCCAGAATACGAGCAGTACTTC	CASSLGPEYEQYF	.	13	TRBV28	TRBJ2-7	.
TGTGCCAGCAGCCCACGGGACAGGGAACAAGAGACCCAGTACTTC	CASSPRDREQETQYF	TRBD1	15	TRBV28	TRBJ2-5	.
TGTGCCAGCACTGTAGAGCGGGATCCCACAGATACGCAGTATTTT	CASTVERDPTDTQYF	TRBD2	15	TRBV28	TRBJ2-3	few
TGTGCCAGCAGCAAAGCCCCTAGCTACCTTGGAAACACCATATATTTT	CASSKAPSYLGNTIYF	.	16	TRBV21-1	TRBJ1-3	.
TGCGCCAGCAGCCAAGAGCGGGACTACAATGAGCAGTTCTTC	CASSQERDYNEQFF	.	14	TRBV4-1	TRBJ2-1	.
TGTGCCAGCAGAGACTCCAGGGGGCTTGCCCCCTACGAGCAGTACTTC	CASRDSRGLAPYEQYF	TRBD1	16	TRBV6-6	TRBJ2-7	.
TGTGCCAGCAGGCCCGGGACTAGCGGGAGATACGAGCAGTACTTC	CASRPGTSGRYEQYF	TRBD2	15	TRBV6-5	TRBJ2-7	.
TGTGCCAGCAGCCCCCAAGCGGGAGAGGGCCGTGAGCAGTTCTTC	CASSPQAGEGREQFF	TRBD2	15	TRBV7-3	TRBJ2-1	.
TGCGCCAGCAGCCAAGGCCGACTAGCGGGAGGATTAGACACCGGGGAGCTGTTTTTT	CASSQGRLAGGLDTGELFF	TRBD2	19	TRBV4-1	TRBJ2-2	.
TGTGCCAGCAGCTCCCCACTAGCGGGAGGGCTCAGGACGCAGTATTTT	CASSSPLAGGLRTQYF	TRBD2	16	TRBV5-6	TRBJ2-3	.
TGTGCCAGCAGCGTAGGGACAGGGAAAGAGATGAACACTGAAGCTTTCTTT	CASSVGTGKEMNTEAFF	TRBD1	17	TRBV9	TRBJ1-1	.
TGTGCCAGCAGCCCATTCTTAGGACTAGCGGGAGGGCCCATTGTGTTCTTC	CASSPFLGLAGGPIVFF	TRBD2	17	TRBV11-3	TRBJ2-1	.
TGTGCCAGCAGCTTGATGAGACAGGGCGACTATGGCTACACCTTC	CASSLMRQGDYGYTF	TRBD1	15	TRBV5-6	TRBJ1-2	.
TGTGCCAGCAGTTTTATCTTCTTGGGAGCAGCTCAAGCCTACGAGCAGTACTTC	CASSFIFLGAAQAYEQYF	.	18	TRBV28	TRBJ2-7	.
TGCGCCAGCACCAAAGAGGGCACAGATACGCAGTATTTT	CASTKEGTDTQYF	.	13	TRBV5-1	TRBJ2-3	.
TGTGCCACCAGCAGGGGTGCGAACACTGAAGCTTTCTTT	CATSRGANTEAFF	.	13	TRBV11-2	TRBJ1-1	few
TGTGCCAGCAGACCCCAAAGGAGGAACACTGAAGCTTTCTTT	CASRPQRRNTEAFF	.	14	TRBV6-5	TRBJ1-1	.
TGTGCCAGCAGCGTTAGCGGGAGGAGCCACGAGCAGTACTTC	CASSVSGRSHEQYF	TRBD2	14	TRBV13	TRBJ2-7	.
TGTGCCTGGAGGGACAGGGGGACCTACGAGCAGTACTTC	CAWRDRGTYEQYF	TRBD1	13	TRBV30	TRBJ2-7	.
TGTGCCAGCAGCCTATGGACAGGTTTCTACGAGCAGTACTTC	CASSLWTGFYEQYF	TRBD1	14	TRBV5-5	TRBJ2-7	once
TGCGCCAGGGGTCCGGACAGTGAGCAGTTCTTC	CARGPDSEQFF	.	11	TRBV10-1	TRBJ2-1	.
TGTGCCAGCAGCTTAGTGGGGGGTCCCAATCAGCCCCAGCATTTT	CASSLVGGPNQPQHF	.	15	TRBV7-2	TRBJ1-5	.
TGTGCCAGCAGCCCTCGTATGGCGGGAGACCCAGATACGCAGTATTTT	CASSPRMAGDPDTQYF	TRBD2	16	TRBV14	TRBJ2-3	.
TGTGCCATCAGTGAGGCAGAAGAAGTCAATGAGCAGTTCTTC	CAISEAEEVNEQFF	.	14	TRBV10-3	TRBJ2-1	.
TGTGCCAGCAGTTCTAGCGGGTTTAACAATGAGCAGTTCTTC	CASSSSGFNNEQFF	TRBD2	14	TRBV27	TRBJ2-1	.
TGCGCCAGCAGCCAGGGACTAGCGGGAACCAATGAGCAGTTCTTC	CASSQGLAGTNEQFF	TRBD2	15	TRBV4-3	TRBJ2-1	once
TGTGCCAGTAGGCCGGGACTAGCGGGGAACACAGATACGCAGTATTTT	CASRPGLAGNTDTQYF	TRBD2	16	TRBV19	TRBJ2-3	.
TGTGCCAGAGGGGACAGGGGAGACACCGGGGAGCTGTTTTTT	CARGDRGDTGELFF	TRBD1	14	TRBV19	TRBJ2-2	once
TGTGCCAGCAGCTTTGAAGCGGGGACCCAGTACTTC	CASSFEAGTQYF	.	12	TRBV7-6	TRBJ2-5	.
TGTGCCAGCAGCCCTCTCGGGGGGGGCTACGAGCAGTACTTC	CASSPLGGGYEQYF	TRBD2	14	TRBV9	TRBJ2-7	once
TGTGCCAGCAGTTTAGCGGGGTGGGGTTACAATGAGCAGTTCTTC	CASSLAGWGYNEQFF	.	15	TRBV27	TRBJ2-1	.
TGTGCCAGCAGCCCATCAGCGGGCACTCTCTCCTACGAGCAGTACTTC	CASSPSAGTLSYEQYF	.	16	TRBV7-2	TRBJ2-7	.
TGTGCCAGCAGCTTAAACGGGAATGAGCAGTTCTTC	CASSLNGNEQFF	.	12	TRBV7-6	TRBJ2-1	.
TGTGCCAGCAGCTTATACGGGGGGCCCCGACAGTCTGGCTACACCTTC	CASSLYGGPRQSGYTF	.	16	TRBV11-2	TRBJ1-2	.